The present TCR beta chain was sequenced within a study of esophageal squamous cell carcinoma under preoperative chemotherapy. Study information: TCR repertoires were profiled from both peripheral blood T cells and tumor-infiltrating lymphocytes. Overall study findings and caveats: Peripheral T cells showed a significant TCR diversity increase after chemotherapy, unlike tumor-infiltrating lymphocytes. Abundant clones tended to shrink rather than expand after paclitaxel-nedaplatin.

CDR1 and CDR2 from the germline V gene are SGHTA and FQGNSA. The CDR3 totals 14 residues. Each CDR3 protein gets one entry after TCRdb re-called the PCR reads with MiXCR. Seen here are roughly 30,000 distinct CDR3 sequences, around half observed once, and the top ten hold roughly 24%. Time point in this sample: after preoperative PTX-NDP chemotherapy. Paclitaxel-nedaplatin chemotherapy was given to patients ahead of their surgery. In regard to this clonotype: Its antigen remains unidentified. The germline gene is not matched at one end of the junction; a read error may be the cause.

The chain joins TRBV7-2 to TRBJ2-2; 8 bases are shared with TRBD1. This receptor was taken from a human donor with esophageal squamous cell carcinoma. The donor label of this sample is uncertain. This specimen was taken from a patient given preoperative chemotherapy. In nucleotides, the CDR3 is TGTGCCATCATGGACAGGGCGGCCACCGATGAGCAGTTTTTT. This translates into CAIMDRAATDEQFF.